This T cell receptor (beta chain) stems from a study of long-term antiretroviral therapy in people with HIV. Findings and caveats of the study: Missing from the dataset were any data on ART adherence, viral resistance or therapy changes. Blood dating 2004 to 2017 may reflect older ART regimens.

The germline CDR1 and CDR2 sequences are SGHNT and YYREEE (reference sequence). The J segment lost 8 bases and the V segment lost 5 bases, leaving 11 bases of the junction unmatched. The CDR3 loop spans 15 amino acids. Comment on this clone: Its antigen is unidentified.

The assay used was immunoSEQ (version v3.0), run at survey level. Data came from immunoSEQ multiplex PCR; TCRdb stores just in-frame clones and leaves some out. The sample includes around 19,000 clones, about nine tenths of them seen just once. The specimen was unsorted PBMCs, collected approximately 4.4 years before starting antiretroviral therapy. The sequence came from a woman between 25 and 40 years old with HIV. The chain combines TRBV5-4 with TRBJ1-4, with 8 bases identical to TRBD1. CDR3 DNA: TGTGCCAGCAGTCGAGCAGGGGGCTTAAAGGAAAAACTGTTTTTT. Its translation: CASSRAGGLKEKLFF. Supplemented by reference TRBV5-4 and TRBJ1-4, the full variable domain reads ETGVTQSPTHLIKTRGQQVTLRCSSQSGHNTVSWYQQALGQGPQFIFQYYREEENGRGNFPPRFSGLQFPNYSSELNVNALELDDSALYLCASSRAGGLKEKLFFGSGTQLSVL.